These 10 T cell receptor beta chains were all obtained from the same sample, sequenced in a study of T cells in localized non-small cell lung cancer. Assay: immunoSEQ multiplex PCR; the TCRdb copy retains only in-frame clones and omits some. Of 53,000 or so clones in the sample, approximately 93% were seen once. The sequenced sample was peripheral blood, obtained before any cancer treatment. These receptors all stem from a man aged 40 to 70 with stage I lung adenocarcinoma.

The V and J genes are TRBV9 and TRBJ2-4; D is possibly TRBD1 (5 bases). This CDR3 region has 15 residues. The germline CDR1 and CDR2 sequences are SGDLS and YYNGEE. Deletions cut 2 bases from V and 0 bases from J, with 9 bases between. In DNA form, the CDR3 reads TGTGCCAGCAGCGTCCTGGGGCTAGCCAAAAACATTCAGTACTTC. It yields the protein CASSVLGLAKNIQYF.

This clone has only a few counts. The CDR3 region has the DNA TGTGCCACCAGCGCCAAAGAGAACACTGAAGCTTTCTTT. This codes for CATSAKENTEAFF. V usage is TRBV15 and J usage is TRBJ1-1; D remains ambiguous. Trimming cost V 5 bases and J 1 base, with 8 bases left between them. Per germline, CDR1 LNHNV and CDR2 YYDKDF (reference sequence). This CDR3 contains 13 residues.

For the CDR3, the DNA is TGTGCCAGCAGTGGGGACGGGGGTTCCGGCTACACCTTC. Translating gives CASSGDGGSGYTF. J is TRBJ1-2 and V is TRBV7-9; tentative D call: TRBD1 (5 bases). Germline values: CDR1 SEHNR, CDR2 FQNEAQ (reference sequence). This CDR3 spans 13 amino acids. V was pared by 6 bases and J by 8 bases, with 16 bases between.

V gene TRBV2 combines with J gene TRBJ2-1; no clear D gene. The CDR3 contains 16 residues. Germline CDR1 is SNHLY and CDR2 is FYNNEI. V dropped 5 bases and J dropped 0 bases, with 14 bases sitting between them. CDR3 nucleotides: TGTGCCAGCAGTCTCCCAGGCCTTGGCTCCTACAATGAGCAGTTCTTC. It specifies CASSLPGLGSYNEQFF.

The table lists this clone with a count of one. The rearrangement joins TRBV2 to TRBJ1-3; TRBD1 matches at 10 bases. After removal of 6 bases from V and 2 bases from J, the junction contained 4 bases not matched to a gene. The CDR3 loop spans 15 amino acids. Germline V gives CDR1 SNHLY, CDR2 FYNNEI. The CDR3 loop reads CASRRDRGPGNTIYF. For the CDR3, the DNA is TGTGCCAGCAGGCGGGACAGGGGCCCTGGAAACACCATATATTTT.

CDR3 residues: CAISSSGSSYNEQFF. DNA of the CDR3: TGTGCCATCAGTTCGAGCGGGAGCTCCTACAATGAGCAGTTCTTC. V gene TRBV10-3 combines with J gene TRBJ2-1; 8 positions match TRBD2. V shed 5 bases, J shed 0 bases, and the junction held 3 bases outside the gene matches. In germline, CDR1 is ENHRY, CDR2 SYGVKD. This CDR3 contains 15 residues.

The count of this clone is one. The sample has other DNA sequences that encode this CDR3 too. The chain joins TRBV19 to TRBJ2-2, with D hard to call. The V end was cut by 1 base, the J end by 5 bases, with 5 bases between. CDR1 is LNHDA and CDR2 is SQIVND in the germline V gene (reference sequence). CDR3 length equals 13 residues. The CDR3 region has the DNA TGTGCCAGTAGTATAGGGTCGACCGGGGAGCTGTTTTTT. Translation gives CASSIGSTGELFF.

V is TRBV7-9 and J is TRBJ2-2, with D maybe TRBD2 (6 bases). Germline CDR1 and CDR2: SEHNR and FQNEAQ (reference sequence). The ends were cut back, 0 bases at V and 7 bases at J, with 9 bases in the middle. The CDR3 is 14 residues long. In DNA, the CDR3 is TGTGCCAGCAGCTTAGCGGAGGGAGTCGGGGAGCTGTTTTTT. Amino acids: CASSLAEGVGELFF.

The chain couples TRBV13 to TRBJ2-3; D is undetermined. The CDR3 runs 13 residues. Germline V gene sequence: CDR1 PRHDT, CDR2 FYEKMQ (reference sequence). Trimming removed 5 bases from V and 10 bases from J, with 16 bases in between. The CDR3 DNA is TGTGCCAGCAGCCCCCCGGATGCCCAATCGCAGTATTTT. Translating gives CASSPPDAQSQYF.

The chain has TRBV29-1 and TRBJ2-1; 8 positions agree with TRBD2. Germline CDR1 SQVTM, CDR2 ANQGSEA. J lost 4 bases, V lost 8 bases, and 10 bases had no gene match. The CDR3 length is 14 residues. The CDR3 is CSSSSGSSYNEQFF. As DNA, the CDR3 is TGCAGCTCTAGCAGCGGGAGTTCTTACAATGAGCAGTTCTTC.